A single sample is the source of the 2 T cell receptor beta chains below, sequenced in a study of cytomegalovirus exposure and HLA in healthy donors. 60 Vbeta and 13 Jbeta primers were used in PCR. Assay used: immunoSEQ multiplex PCR; TCRdb lists only in-frame clones, some missing. Of 90,000 to 130,000 clones in the sample, 80% are singletons; the top ten hold around 2.9%. The sequenced material came from PBMCs. The source is an older woman in good health and CMV-seropositive.

The J gene is TRBJ2-7, the V gene TRBV5-1; tentatively, D is TRBD2 (6 bases). V shed 2 bases and J shed 2 bases, with 11 bases lying between them. Looked up from germline, CDR1 is SGHRS and CDR2 is YFSETQ. The CDR3 is 14 amino acids. DNA for the CDR3: TGCGCCAGCAGCTTCGGACTAAACCCCTACGAGCAGTACTTC. Amino acid sequence: CASSFGLNPYEQYF.

This clone has a handful of counts. The V and J genes are TRBV5-6 and TRBJ2-2; 9 bases match TRBD2. The trim removed 2 bases at V and 4 bases at J, leaving 9 bases unmatched. This CDR3 comprises 17 residues. Germline V gene sequence: CDR1 SGHDT, CDR2 YYEEEE. Written as DNA, the CDR3 is TGTGCCAGCAGCTTAGGCTATAGCGGGAGTGTCACCGGGGAGCTGTTTTTT. Translation: CASSLGYSGSVTGELFF. The full variable domain, in which reference TRBV5-6 and TRBJ2-2 provide the parts outside the CDR3, is DAGVTQSPTHLIKTRGQQVTLRCSPKSGHDTVSWYQQALGQGPQFIFQYYEEEERQRGNFPDRFSGHQFPNYSSELNVNALLLGDSALYLCASSLGYSGSVTGELFFGEGSRLTVL.